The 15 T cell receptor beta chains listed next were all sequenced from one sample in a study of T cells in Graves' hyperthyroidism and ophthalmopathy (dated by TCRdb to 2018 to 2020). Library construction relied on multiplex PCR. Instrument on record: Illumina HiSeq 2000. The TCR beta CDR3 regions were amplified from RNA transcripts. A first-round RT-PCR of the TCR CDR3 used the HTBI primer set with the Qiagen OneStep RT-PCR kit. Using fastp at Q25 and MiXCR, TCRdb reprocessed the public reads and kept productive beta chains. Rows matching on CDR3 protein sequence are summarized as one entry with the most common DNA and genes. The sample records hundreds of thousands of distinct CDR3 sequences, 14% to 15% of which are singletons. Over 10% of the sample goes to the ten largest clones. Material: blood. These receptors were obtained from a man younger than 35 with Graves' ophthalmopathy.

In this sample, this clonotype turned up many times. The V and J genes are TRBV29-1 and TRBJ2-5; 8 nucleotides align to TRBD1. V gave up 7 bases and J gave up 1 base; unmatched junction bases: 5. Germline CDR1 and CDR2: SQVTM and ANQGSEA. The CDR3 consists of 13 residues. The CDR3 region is CSAWTGIQETQYF. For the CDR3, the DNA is TGCAGCGCTTGGACAGGGATCCAAGAGACCCAGTACTTC.

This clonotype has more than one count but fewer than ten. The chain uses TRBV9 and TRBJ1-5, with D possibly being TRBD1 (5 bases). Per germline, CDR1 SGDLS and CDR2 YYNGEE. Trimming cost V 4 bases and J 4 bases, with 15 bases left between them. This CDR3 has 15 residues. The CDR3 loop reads CASSRGGNSNQPQHF. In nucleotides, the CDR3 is TGTGCCAGCAGCCGGGGCGGCAACTCAAATCAGCCCCAGCATTTT.

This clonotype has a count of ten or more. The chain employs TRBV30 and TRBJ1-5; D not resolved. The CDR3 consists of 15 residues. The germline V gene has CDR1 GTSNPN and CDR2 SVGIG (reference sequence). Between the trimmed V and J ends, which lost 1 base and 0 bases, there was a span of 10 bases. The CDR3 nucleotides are TGTGCCTGGAGTGAGGGTGCAGGTAGCAATCAGCCCCAGCATTTT. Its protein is CAWSEGAGSNQPQHF.

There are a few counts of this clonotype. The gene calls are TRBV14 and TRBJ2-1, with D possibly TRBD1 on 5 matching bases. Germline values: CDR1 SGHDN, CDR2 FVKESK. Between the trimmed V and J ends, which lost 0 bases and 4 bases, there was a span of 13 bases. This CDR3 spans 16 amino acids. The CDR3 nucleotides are TGTGCCAGCAGCCAAGATCCAGGGATACGGTACAATGAGCAGTTCTTC. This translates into CASSQDPGIRYNEQFF.

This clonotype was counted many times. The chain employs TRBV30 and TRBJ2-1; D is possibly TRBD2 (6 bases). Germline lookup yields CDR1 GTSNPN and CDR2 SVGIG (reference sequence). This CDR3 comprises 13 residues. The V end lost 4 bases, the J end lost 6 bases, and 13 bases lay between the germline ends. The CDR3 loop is CAWIVAAGNEQFF. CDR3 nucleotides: TGTGCCTGGATAGTAGCGGCGGGCAATGAGCAGTTCTTC.

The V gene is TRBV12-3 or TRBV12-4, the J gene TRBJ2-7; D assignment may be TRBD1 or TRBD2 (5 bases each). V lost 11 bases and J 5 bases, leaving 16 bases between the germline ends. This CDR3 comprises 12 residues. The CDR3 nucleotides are TGTGCCTCCGGGCAGGGACCGGACGAGCAGTACTTC. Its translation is CASGQGPDEQYF.

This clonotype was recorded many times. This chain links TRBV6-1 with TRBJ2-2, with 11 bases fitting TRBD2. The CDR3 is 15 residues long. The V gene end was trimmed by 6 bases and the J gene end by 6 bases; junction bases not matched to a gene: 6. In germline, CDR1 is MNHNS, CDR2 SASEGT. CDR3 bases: TGTGCCAGCAGCGCCGTAGCGGGGGGGCCCGGGGAGCTGTTTTTT. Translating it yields CASSAVAGGPGELFF.

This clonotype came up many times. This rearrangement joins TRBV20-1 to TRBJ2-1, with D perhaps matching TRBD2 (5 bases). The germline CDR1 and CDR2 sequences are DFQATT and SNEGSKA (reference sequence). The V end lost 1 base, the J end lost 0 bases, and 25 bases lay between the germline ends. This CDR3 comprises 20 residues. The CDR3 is CSARGISGSGALSSYNEQFF. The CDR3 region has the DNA TGCAGTGCTAGAGGAATTTCGGGCAGCGGAGCCCTAAGCTCCTACAATGAGCAGTTCTTC.

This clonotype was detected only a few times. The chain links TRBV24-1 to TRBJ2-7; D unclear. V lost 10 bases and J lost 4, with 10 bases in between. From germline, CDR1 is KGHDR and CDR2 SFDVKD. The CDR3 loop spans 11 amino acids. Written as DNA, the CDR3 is TGTGCCACTCCCTGGGGTTACGAGCAGTACTTC. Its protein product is CATPWGYEQYF.

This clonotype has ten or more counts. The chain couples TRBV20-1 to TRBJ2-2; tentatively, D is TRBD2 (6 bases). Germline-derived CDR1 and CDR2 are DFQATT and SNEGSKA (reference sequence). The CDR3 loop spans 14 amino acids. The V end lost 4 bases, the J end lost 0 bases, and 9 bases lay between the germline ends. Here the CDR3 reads CSAIRLANTGELFF. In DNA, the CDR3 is TGCAGTGCTATCCGACTAGCGAACACCGGGGAGCTGTTTTTT.

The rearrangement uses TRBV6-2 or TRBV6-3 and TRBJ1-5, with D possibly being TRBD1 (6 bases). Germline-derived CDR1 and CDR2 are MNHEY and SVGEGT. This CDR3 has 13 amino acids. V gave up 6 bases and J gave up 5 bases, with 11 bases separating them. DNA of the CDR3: TGTGCCAGCAGGGCGGGGGCTGATCAGCCCCAGCATTTT. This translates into CASRAGADQPQHF.

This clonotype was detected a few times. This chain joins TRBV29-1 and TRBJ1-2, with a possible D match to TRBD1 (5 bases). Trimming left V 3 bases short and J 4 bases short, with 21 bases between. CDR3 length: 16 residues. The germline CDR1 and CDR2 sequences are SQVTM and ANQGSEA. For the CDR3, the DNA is TGCAGCGTTGATCGAATCGGGGACCGTACAGGCTATGGCTACACCTTC. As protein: CSVDRIGDRTGYGYTF.

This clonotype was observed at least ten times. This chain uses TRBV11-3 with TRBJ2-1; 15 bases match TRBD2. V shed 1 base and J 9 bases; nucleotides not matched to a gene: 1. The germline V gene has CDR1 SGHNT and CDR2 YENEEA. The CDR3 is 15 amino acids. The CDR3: CASSLGTSGRVEQFF. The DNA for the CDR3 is TGTGCCAGCAGCTTAGGGACTAGCGGGAGGGTTGAGCAGTTCTTC.

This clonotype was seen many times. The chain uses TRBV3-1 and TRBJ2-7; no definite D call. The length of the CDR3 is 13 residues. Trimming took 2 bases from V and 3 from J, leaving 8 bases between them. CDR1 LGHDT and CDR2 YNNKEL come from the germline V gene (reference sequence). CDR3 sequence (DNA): TGTGCCAGCAGCCAATTCTACAACTACGAGCAGTACTTC. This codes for CASSQFYNYEQYF.

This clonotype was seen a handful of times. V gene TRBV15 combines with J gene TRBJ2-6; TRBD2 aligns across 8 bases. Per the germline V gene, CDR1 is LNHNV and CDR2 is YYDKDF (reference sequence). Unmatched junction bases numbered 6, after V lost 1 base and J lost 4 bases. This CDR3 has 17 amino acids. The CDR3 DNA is TGTGCCACCAGCAGAGCCCCGGGGGGGCTCGGGGCCAACGTCCTGACTTTC. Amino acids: CATSRAPGGLGANVLTF.